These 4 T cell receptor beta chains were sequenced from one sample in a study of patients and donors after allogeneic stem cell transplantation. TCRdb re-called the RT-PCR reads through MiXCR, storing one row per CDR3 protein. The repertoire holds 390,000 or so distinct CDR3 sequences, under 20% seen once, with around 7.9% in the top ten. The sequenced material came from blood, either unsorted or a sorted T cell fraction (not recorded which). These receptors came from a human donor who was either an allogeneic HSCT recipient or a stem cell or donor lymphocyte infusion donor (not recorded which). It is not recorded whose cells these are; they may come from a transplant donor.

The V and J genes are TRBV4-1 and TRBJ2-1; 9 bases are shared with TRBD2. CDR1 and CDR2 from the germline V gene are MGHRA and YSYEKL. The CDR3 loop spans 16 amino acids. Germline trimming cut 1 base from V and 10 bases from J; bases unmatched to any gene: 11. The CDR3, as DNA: TGCGCCAGCAGCCAAGTCGGAGCGGGAGGCCGATACGAGCAGTTCTTC. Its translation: CASSQVGAGGRYEQFF.

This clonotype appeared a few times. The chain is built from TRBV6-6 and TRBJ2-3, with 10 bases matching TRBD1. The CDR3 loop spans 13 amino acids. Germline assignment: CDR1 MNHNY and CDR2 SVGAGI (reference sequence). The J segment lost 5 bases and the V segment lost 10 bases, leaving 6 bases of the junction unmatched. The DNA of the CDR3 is TGTGCCATTATGACAGGGGGCAGAGATACGCAGTATTTT. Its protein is CAIMTGGRDTQYF.

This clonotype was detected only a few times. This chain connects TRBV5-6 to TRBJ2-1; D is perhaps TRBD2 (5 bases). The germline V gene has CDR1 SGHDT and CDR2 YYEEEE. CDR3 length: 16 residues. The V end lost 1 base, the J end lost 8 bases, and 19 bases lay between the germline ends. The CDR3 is CASSLRLSAIRHEQFF. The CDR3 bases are TGTGCCAGCAGCTTGAGGCTTAGCGCCATCCGCCATGAGCAGTTCTTC.

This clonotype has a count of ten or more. The CDR3 nucleotides read TGTGCCAGCAGAGCGGGACTCATGAGCTCCTACAATGAGCAGTTCTTC. This translates into CASRAGLMSSYNEQFF. J is TRBJ2-1 and V is TRBV5-6; TRBD2 aligns across 7 bases. Germline V gene data show CDR1 as SGHDT and CDR2 as YYEEEE. This CDR3 is built from 16 residues. V shed 5 bases, J shed 0 bases, and the junction held 8 bases outside the gene matches.